This T cell receptor (beta chain) came from a study of graft-versus-host responses after intestinal transplantation. Overall study context: Each transplant was multivisceral, liver-intestinal, or isolated intestinal. Anti-thymocyte globulin induction preceded 2 to 4 years of tacrolimus and steroid maintenance in all recipients. General observations from the study: Recipient marrow harbored GvH clones, some of which surfaced first in ileum or blood.

Some clones are missing from TCRdb's copy, which holds only in-frame ones; the method was immunoSEQ multiplex PCR. The data show approximately 97,000 clones, around 92% seen once. With 5 bases removed from V and 0 bases from J, the gap between germline ends came to 14 bases. This CDR3 has 15 residues. Germline V gene sequence: CDR1 SGHNT, CDR2 YENEEA. In the case of this clone: The target antigen is unknown.

This TCR derives from a human donor who was the organ donor for an intestinal transplant. V and J are TRBV11-3 and TRBJ2-7; D is possibly TRBD1 (6 bases). Specimen: unstimulated CD8+ T cells sorted from spleen or lymph node cells, collected before transplant. CDR3 bases: TGTGCCAGCAGCCCCAGGGGCCTCTACTCCTACGAGCAGTACTTC. Amino acid sequence: CASSPRGLYSYEQYF.